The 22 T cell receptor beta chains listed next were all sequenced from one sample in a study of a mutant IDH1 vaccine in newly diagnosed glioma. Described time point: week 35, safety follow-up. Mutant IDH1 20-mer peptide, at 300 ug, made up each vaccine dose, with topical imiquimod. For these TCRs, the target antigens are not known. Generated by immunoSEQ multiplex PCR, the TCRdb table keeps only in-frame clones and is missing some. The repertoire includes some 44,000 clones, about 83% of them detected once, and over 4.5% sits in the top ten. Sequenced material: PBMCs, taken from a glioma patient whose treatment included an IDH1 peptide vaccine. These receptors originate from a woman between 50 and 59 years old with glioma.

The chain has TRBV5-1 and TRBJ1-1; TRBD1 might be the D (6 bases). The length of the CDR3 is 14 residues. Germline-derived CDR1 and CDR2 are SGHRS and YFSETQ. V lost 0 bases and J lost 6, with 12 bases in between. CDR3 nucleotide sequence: TGCGCCAGCAGCTTGGACCAGGGGTTGTCTGAAGCTTTCTTT. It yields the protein CASSLDQGLSEAFF.

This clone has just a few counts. CDR3 sequence (DNA): TGTGCCAGCAGCCAAAGTTCAGTGAACACTGAAGCTTTCTTT. It codes for CASSQSSVNTEAFF. The chain has TRBV7-6 and TRBJ1-1, with D hard to call. The V end lost 5 bases, the J end lost 0 bases, and 10 bases lay between the germline ends. The germline gives CDR1 SGHVS, CDR2 FNYEAQ. This CDR3 contains 14 residues.

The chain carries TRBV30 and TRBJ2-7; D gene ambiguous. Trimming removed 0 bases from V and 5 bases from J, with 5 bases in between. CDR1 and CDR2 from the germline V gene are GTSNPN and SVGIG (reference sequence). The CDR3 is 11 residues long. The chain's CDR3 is CAWSVRDEQYF. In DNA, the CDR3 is TGTGCCTGGAGTGTACGGGACGAGCAGTACTTC. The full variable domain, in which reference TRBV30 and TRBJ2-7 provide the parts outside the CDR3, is SQTIHQWPATLVQPVGSPLSLECTVEGTSNPNLYWYRQAAGRGLQLLFYSVGIGQISSEVPQNLSASRPQDRQFILSSKKLLLSDSGFYLCAWSVRDEQYFGPGTRLTVT.

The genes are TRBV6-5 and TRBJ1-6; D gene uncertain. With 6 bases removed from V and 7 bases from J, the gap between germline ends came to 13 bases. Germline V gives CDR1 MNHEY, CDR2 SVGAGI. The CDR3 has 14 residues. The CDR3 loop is CASRPGSNNSPLHF. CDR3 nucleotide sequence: TGTGCCAGCAGACCCGGGAGCAACAATTCACCCCTCCACTTT.

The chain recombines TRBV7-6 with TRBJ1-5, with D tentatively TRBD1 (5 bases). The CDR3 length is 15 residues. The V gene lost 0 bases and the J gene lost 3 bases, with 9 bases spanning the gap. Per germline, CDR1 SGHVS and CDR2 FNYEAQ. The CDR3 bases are TGTGCCAGCAGCTTAGCCGGCAGGGACAATCAGCCCCAGCATTTT. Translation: CASSLAGRDNQPQHF.

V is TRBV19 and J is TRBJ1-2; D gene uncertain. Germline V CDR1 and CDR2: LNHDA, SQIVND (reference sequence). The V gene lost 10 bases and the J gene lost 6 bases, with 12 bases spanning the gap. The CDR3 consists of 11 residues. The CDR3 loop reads CATLSVHGYTF. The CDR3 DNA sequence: TGTGCCACCTTAAGTGTTCATGGCTACACCTTC.

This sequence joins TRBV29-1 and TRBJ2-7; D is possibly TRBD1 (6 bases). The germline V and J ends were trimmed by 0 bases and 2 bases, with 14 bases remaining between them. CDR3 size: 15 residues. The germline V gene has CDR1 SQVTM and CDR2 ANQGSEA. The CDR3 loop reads CSVEEQTGEAYEQYF. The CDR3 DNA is TGCAGCGTTGAAGAGCAGACAGGAGAAGCCTACGAGCAGTACTTC.

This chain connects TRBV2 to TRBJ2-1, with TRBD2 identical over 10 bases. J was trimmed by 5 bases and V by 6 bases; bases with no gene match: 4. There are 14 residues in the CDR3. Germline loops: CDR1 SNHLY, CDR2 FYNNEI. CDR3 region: CASRVSGGHNEQFF. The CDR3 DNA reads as TGTGCCAGCAGGGTTAGCGGGGGGCACAATGAGCAGTTCTTC.

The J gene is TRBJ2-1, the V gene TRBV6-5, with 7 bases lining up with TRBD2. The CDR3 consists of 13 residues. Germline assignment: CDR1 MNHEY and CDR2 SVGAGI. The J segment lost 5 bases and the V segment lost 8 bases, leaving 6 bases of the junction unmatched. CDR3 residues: CASRLGGNNEQFF. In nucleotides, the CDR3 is TGTGCCAGCCGCTTGGGAGGGAACAATGAGCAGTTCTTC.

As DNA, the CDR3 is TGTGCCAGCAGTTTCACAGGGGTAGGAAATCAGCCCCAGCATTTT. Translating gives CASSFTGVGNQPQHF. The chain employs TRBV6-5 and TRBJ1-5; 7 positions agree with TRBD1. Trimming cost V 4 bases and J 4 bases; bases outside gene matches: 7. The CDR3 has 15 residues. CDR1 is MNHEY and CDR2 is SVGAGI in the germline V gene.

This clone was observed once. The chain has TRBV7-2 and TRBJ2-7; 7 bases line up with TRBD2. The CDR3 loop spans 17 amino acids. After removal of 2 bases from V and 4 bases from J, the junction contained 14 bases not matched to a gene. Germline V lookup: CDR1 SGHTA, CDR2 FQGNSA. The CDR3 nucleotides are TGTGCCAGCAGCTTATCCCTATCGGGGGGTGGGCAGTACGAGCAGTACTTC. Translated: CASSLSLSGGGQYEQYF.

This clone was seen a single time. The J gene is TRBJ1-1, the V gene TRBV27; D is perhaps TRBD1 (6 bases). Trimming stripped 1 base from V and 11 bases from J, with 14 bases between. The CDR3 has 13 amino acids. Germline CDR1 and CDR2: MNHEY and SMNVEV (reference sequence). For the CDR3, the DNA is TGTGCCAGCAGTTTATACACAGGGCATGGGGCTTTCTTT. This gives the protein CASSLYTGHGAFF.

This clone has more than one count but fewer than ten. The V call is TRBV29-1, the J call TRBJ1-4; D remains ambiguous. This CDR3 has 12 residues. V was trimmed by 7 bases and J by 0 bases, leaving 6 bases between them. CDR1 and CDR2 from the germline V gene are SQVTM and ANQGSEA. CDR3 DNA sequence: TGCAGCGCGGCAGCAACTAATGAAAAACTGTTTTTT. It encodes CSAAATNEKLFF.

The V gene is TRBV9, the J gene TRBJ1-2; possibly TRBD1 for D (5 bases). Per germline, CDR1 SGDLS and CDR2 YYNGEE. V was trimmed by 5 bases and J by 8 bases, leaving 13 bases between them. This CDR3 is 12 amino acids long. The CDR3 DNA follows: TGTGCCAGCAGAAACCGGGGGTTCGGCTACACCTTC. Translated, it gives CASRNRGFGYTF.

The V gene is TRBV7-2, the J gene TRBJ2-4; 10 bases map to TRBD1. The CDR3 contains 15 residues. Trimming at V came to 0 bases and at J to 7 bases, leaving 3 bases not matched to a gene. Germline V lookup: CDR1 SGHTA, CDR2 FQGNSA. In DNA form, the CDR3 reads TGTGCCAGCAGCTTAGCTGGGACAGGGGTGAACATTCAGTACTTC. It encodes CASSLAGTGVNIQYF.

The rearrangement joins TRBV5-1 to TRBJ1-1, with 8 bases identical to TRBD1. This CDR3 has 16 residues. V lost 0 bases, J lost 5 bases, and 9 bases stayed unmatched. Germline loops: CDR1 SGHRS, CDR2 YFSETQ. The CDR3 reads CASSLAGGDGLTEAFF. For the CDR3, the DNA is TGCGCCAGCAGCTTGGCAGGGGGCGATGGGTTGACTGAAGCTTTCTTT.

CDR3 nucleotides: TGTGCCAGCAGCTTGGGGACAGGGAACACTGAAGCTTTCTTT. This encodes CASSLGTGNTEAFF. This chain joins TRBV5-6 and TRBJ1-1; TRBD1 matches at 7 bases. With 0 bases clipped from V and 1 base from J, the junction kept 0 bases outside the gene matches. Per the germline V gene, CDR1 is SGHDT and CDR2 is YYEEEE. The CDR3 contains 14 residues. Using reference TRBV5-6 and TRBJ1-1 for the parts outside the CDR3, the full variable domain is DAGVTQSPTHLIKTRGQQVTLRCSPKSGHDTVSWYQQALGQGPQFIFQYYEEEERQRGNFPDRFSGHQFPNYSSELNVNALLLGDSALYLCASSLGTGNTEAFFGQGTRLTVV.

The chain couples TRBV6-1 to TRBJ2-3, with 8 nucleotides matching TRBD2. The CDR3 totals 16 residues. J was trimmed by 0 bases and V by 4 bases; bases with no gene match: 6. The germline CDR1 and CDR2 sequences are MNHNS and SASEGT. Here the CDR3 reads CASSARRGASTDTQYF. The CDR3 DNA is TGTGCCAGCAGTGCCCGGCGGGGGGCCAGCACAGATACGCAGTATTTT.

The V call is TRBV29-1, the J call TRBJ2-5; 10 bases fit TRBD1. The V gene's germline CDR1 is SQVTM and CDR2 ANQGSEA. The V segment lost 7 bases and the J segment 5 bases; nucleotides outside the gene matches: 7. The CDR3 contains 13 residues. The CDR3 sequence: CSGTGGGEETQYF. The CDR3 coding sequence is TGCAGCGGGACAGGGGGTGGGGAGGAGACCCAGTACTTC.

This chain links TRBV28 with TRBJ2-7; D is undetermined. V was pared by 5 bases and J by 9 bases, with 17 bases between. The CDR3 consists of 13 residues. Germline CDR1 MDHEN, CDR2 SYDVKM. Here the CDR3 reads CASSPPFGRAQYF. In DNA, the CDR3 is TGTGCCAGCAGTCCCCCGTTTGGGCGCGCGCAGTACTTC. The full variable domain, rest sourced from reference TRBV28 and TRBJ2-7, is DVKVTQSSRYLVKRTGEKVFLECVQDMDHENMFWYRQDPGLGLRLIYFSYDVKMKEKGDIPEGYSVSREKKERFSLILESASTNQTSMYLCASSPPFGRAQYFGPGTRLTVT.

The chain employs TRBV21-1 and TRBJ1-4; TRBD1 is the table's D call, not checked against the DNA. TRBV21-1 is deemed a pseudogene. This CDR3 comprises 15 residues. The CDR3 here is CASSKALRQTEKLFF. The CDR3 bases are TGTGCCAGCAGCAAAGCCCTACGACAGACCGAAAAACTGTTTTTT.

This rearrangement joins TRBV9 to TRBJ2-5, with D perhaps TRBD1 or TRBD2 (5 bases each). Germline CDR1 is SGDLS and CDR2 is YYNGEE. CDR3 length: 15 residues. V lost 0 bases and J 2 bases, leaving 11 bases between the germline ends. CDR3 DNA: TGTGCCAGCAGCGTAGCGAGGGGCCCGCAAGAGACCCAGTACTTC. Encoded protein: CASSVARGPQETQYF.